This TCR beta chain is from a study of graft-versus-host responses after intestinal transplantation. Study details: Transplants given to recipients were multivisceral, liver-intestinal, or isolated intestinal. Recipients across the board were started on anti-thymocyte globulin induction, then kept on tacrolimus and steroids for two to three years.

Regarding this clone: What it binds is unknown.

The J segment lost 1 base and the V segment lost 2 bases, leaving 3 bases of the junction unmatched. This CDR3 contains 15 residues. Germline V lookup: CDR1 SGHAT, CDR2 FQDESV (reference sequence). Assay used: immunoSEQ multiplex PCR; TCRdb lists only in-frame clones, some missing. The data contain about 99,000 clones, approximately 93% of them singletons. General study results and limits: GvH clones were identified in recipient marrow, with some first appearing in ileum or blood. Allografts from individuals with graft-donor T cell macrochimerism displayed high graft-versus-host to host-versus-graft clonal ratios.

The TCR originated in a human donor who received an intestinal transplant. This sample comprised unstimulated CD8+ T cells sorted from spleen or lymph node cells, obtained before intestinal transplant. The chain joins TRBV11-1 to TRBJ2-3, with TRBD2 matching 7 bases. The CDR3 DNA reads TGTGCCAGCAGCTTATCGGGGAGGGGCACAGATACGCAGTATTTT. This codes for CASSLSGRGTDTQYF.